These 31 T cell receptor beta chains came from one sample sequenced in a study of T cell repertoires in cytomegalovirus infection. These receptors have no identified antigens. TCRdb itself ran the reads through MiXCR, one entry per CDR3 protein. Of roughly 220,000 distinct CDR3 sequences listed, 35% to 40% are singletons. The sequenced sample was CD8+ T cells from cultured PBMCs, obtained from culture after CMV antigen stimulation. These receptors originate from a human donor in good health (CMV status not recorded). Some clones in this sample may be carry-over from other donors' samples.

This chain connects TRBV13 to TRBJ1-1; D ambiguous. Germline values: CDR1 PRHDT, CDR2 FYEKMQ (reference sequence). This CDR3 spans 14 amino acids. With 2 bases removed from V and 3 bases from J, the gap between germline ends came to 10 bases. The CDR3 spells CASSLFSLDTEAFF. The DNA for the CDR3 is TGTGCCAGCAGCTTATTCTCTCTAGACACTGAAGCTTTCTTT.

This clonotype was seen only a few times. This rearrangement joins TRBV5-4 to TRBJ2-1, with 10 bases matching TRBD2. The CDR3 spans 16 residues. Germline trimming cut 5 bases from V and 3 bases from J; bases unmatched to any gene: 8. Germline V gene lookup returns CDR1 SGHNT and CDR2 YYREEE (reference sequence). Here the CDR3 DNA reads TGTGCCAGCAGATCCTCCTCTAGCGGGAGCTACAATGAGCAGTTCTTC. Protein: CASRSSSSGSYNEQFF.

This chain links TRBV19 with TRBJ2-7, with no clear D. CDR1 and CDR2 from the germline V gene are LNHDA and SQIVND (reference sequence). V lost 3 bases and J lost 2, with 11 bases in between. The CDR3 covers 14 residues. The CDR3 is CASSIRPPPYEQYF. In nucleotides, the CDR3 is TGTGCCAGTAGTATCAGACCGCCGCCCTACGAGCAGTACTTC.

A few counts support this clonotype. V and J are TRBV7-9 and TRBJ2-3; 16 nucleotides agree with TRBD2. This CDR3 region has 20 residues. V lost 5 bases and J lost 3; bases outside the gene matches: 14. Germline V lookup: CDR1 SEHNR, CDR2 FQNEAQ (reference sequence). The CDR3 region is CASSLPPGTSGGDGTDTQYF. The CDR3 DNA is TGTGCCAGCAGCCTACCCCCCGGGACTAGCGGGGGGGATGGAACAGATACGCAGTATTTT.

J is TRBJ2-1 and V is TRBV5-4; perhaps TRBD2 as D (6 bases). Germline assignment: CDR1 SGHNT and CDR2 YYREEE (reference sequence). V was cut by 4 bases and J by 8 bases, with 16 bases left in between. The CDR3 loop spans 14 amino acids. The CDR3 bases are TGTGCCAGCAGCCGGATCGGAGGGTACGATGAGCAGTTCTTC. It yields the protein CASSRIGGYDEQFF.

The rearrangement links TRBV27 to TRBJ2-3; 9 bases agree with TRBD1. The junction had 4 bases not matched to a gene; V was cut back by 5 bases and J by 4 bases. Germline V gene lookup returns CDR1 MNHEY and CDR2 SMNVEV (reference sequence). The CDR3 is 14 amino acids. CDR3: CASSPRQGADTQYF. Written as DNA, the CDR3 is TGTGCCAGCAGTCCAAGACAGGGGGCAGATACGCAGTATTTT.

The rearrangement joins TRBV19 to TRBJ2-1; 8 nucleotides line up with TRBD2. CDR1 and CDR2 (germline): LNHDA, SQIVND (reference sequence). The CDR3 spans 14 residues. J was trimmed by 8 bases and V by 5 bases; bases with no gene match: 8. CDR3 coding DNA: TGTGCCAGTAGTCCCGGGACTAGGTACGATGAGCAGTTCTTC. This gives the protein CASSPGTRYDEQFF.

With regard to this clonotype: In this CDR3 the conserved last residue, phenylalanine or tryptophan, is missing, so a read error is likely. The J gene is TRBJ2-5, the V gene TRBV4-1; D is uncertain. This CDR3 spans 13 amino acids. Trimming pared 0 bases from V and 6 bases from J, leaving 8 bases between. Germline V gives CDR1 MGHRA, CDR2 YSYEKL. CDR3 protein: CASSQEGSQTQYY. In DNA, the CDR3 is TGCGCCAGCAGCCAAGAGGGCTCCCAGACCCAGTACTAC.

The chain uses TRBV4-1 and TRBJ2-7, with D perhaps TRBD1 or TRBD2 (5 bases each). The CDR3 spans 15 residues. Trimming took off 1 base at V and 1 base at J, with 11 bases between the two ends. The germline V gene encodes CDR1 MGHRA and CDR2 YSYEKL. The CDR3 spells CASSQGGAGSYEQYF. CDR3 DNA: TGCGCCAGCAGCCAAGGAGGGGCTGGGTCCTACGAGCAGTACTTC.

Only a few counts were recorded for this clonotype. The V gene is TRBV10-3, the J gene TRBJ2-7; D may be TRBD1 or TRBD2 (5 bases each). CDR3 length: 12 amino acids. V was shortened by 2 bases and J by 3 bases, with 5 bases between the two germline ends. Germline V gene sequence: CDR1 ENHRY, CDR2 SYGVKD. The CDR3 coding sequence is TGTGCCATCAGTGAGGGGGGCTACGAGCAGTACTTC. The encoded protein is CAISEGGYEQYF.

The chain employs TRBV10-3 and TRBJ1-1, with TRBD1 identical over 9 bases. Trimming cost V 0 bases and J 8 bases; bases outside gene matches: 10. Germline V gene data show CDR1 as ENHRY and CDR2 as SYGVKD. The CDR3 loop spans 16 amino acids. The CDR3 is CAISESGWTGVSEAFF. CDR3 bases: TGTGCCATCAGTGAGTCGGGCTGGACAGGGGTTTCCGAAGCTTTCTTT.

Note on this clonotype: A clone one base away is much larger, so this may be a read error. J is TRBJ1-2 and V is TRBV7-6, with D possibly being TRBD1 (6 bases). The CDR3 is 13 residues long. Per germline, CDR1 SGHVS and CDR2 FNYEAQ. CDR3 residues: CANSRTANYGYTF. CDR3 DNA sequence: TGTGCCAACAGCCGGACAGCTAACTATGGCTACACCTTC.

This clonotype was seen a handful of times. CDR3 sequence: CASSFGEGNTEAFF. The CDR3 DNA follows: TGTGCCAGCAGCTTTGGGGAGGGGAACACTGAAGCTTTCTTT. V gene TRBV7-9 combines with J gene TRBJ1-1, with D hard to call. V lost 3 bases, J lost 1 base, and 9 bases lay in between. The germline V gene has CDR1 SEHNR and CDR2 FQNEAQ (reference sequence). The CDR3 has 14 amino acids.

The chain carries TRBV28 and TRBJ2-2; D is ambiguous. Germline CDR1 is MDHEN and CDR2 is SYDVKM. The CDR3 spans 13 residues. Trimming took 6 bases from V and 6 from J, leaving 11 bases between them. CDR3 bases: TGTGCCAGCAGCTTCCAACGGCCCGGGGAGCTGTTTTTT. Translation gives CASSFQRPGELFF. Looking up the rest from reference TRBV28 and TRBJ2-2 gives the full variable domain: DVKVTQSSRYLVKRTGEKVFLECVQDMDHENMFWYRQDPGLGLRLIYFSYDVKMKEKGDIPEGYSVSREKKERFSLILESASTNQTSMYLCASSFQRPGELFFGEGSRLTVL.

This clonotype turned up a few times. The gene calls are TRBV29-1 and TRBJ1-1, with no clear D. Germline lookup yields CDR1 SQVTM and CDR2 ANQGSEA. Between the trimmed V and J ends, which lost 7 bases and 4 bases, there was a span of 16 bases. The CDR3 has 13 residues. Here the CDR3 reads CSAGPGWGTEAFF. The CDR3, as DNA: TGCAGCGCCGGCCCAGGATGGGGCACTGAAGCTTTCTTT.

The chain employs TRBV7-9 and TRBJ2-1; 7 bases match TRBD1. The CDR3 runs to 11 residues. The J segment lost 9 bases and the V segment lost 6 bases, leaving 2 bases of the junction unmatched. Germline CDR1 is SEHNR and CDR2 is FQNEAQ (reference sequence). Here the CDR3 DNA reads TGTGCCAGCAGACGGGACAGTGAGCAGTTCTTC. Amino acid sequence: CASRRDSEQFF.

V is TRBV5-4 and J is TRBJ1-1, with 9 bases fitting TRBD1. Germline V gene data show CDR1 as SGHNT and CDR2 as YYREEE (reference sequence). The ends lost 9 bases at V and 8 bases at J; junction bases unmatched: 8. The CDR3 contains 12 residues. The CDR3 coding sequence is TGTGCCACCATAAAAACAGGGGGCGAAGCTTTCTTT. As protein: CATIKTGGEAFF. The whole variable domain, remainder taken from reference TRBV5-4 and TRBJ1-1, is ETGVTQSPTHLIKTRGQQVTLRCSSQSGHNTVSWYQQALGQGPQFIFQYYREEENGRGNFPPRFSGLQFPNYSSELNVNALELDDSALYLCATIKTGGEAFFGQGTRLTVV.

This rearrangement joins TRBV5-5 to TRBJ2-1; tentative D call: TRBD2 (7 bases). The CDR3 extends over 14 amino acids. CDR1 is SGHKS and CDR2 is YYEKEE in the germline V gene (reference sequence). Trimming pared 3 bases from V and 9 bases from J, leaving 16 bases between. CDR3 protein: CASSWGAGEGEQFF. DNA for the CDR3: TGTGCCAGCAGCTGGGGGGCGGGAGAAGGTGAGCAGTTCTTC.

This clonotype was recorded at least ten times. This chain connects TRBV20-1 to TRBJ1-2, with D possibly matching TRBD1 (6 bases). Germline V gene data show CDR1 as DFQATT and CDR2 as SNEGSKA (reference sequence). The V end was cut by 0 bases, the J end by 4 bases, with 12 bases between. The CDR3 loop spans 14 amino acids. CDR3 region: CSARDSRGLYGYTF. CDR3 bases: TGCAGTGCTAGAGATTCGCGGGGGCTCTATGGCTACACCTTC.

CDR3 in amino acids: CASSQPGQVYTGELFF. The DNA of the CDR3 is TGTGCCAGCAGTCAGCCGGGACAGGTCTACACCGGGGAGCTGTTTTTT. The V and J genes are TRBV27 and TRBJ2-2; 8 nucleotides agree with TRBD1. This CDR3 region has 16 residues. The trim removed 5 bases at V and 3 bases at J, leaving 8 bases unmatched. Looked up from germline, CDR1 is MNHEY and CDR2 is SMNVEV (reference sequence).

The chain is built from TRBV12-3 or TRBV12-4 and TRBJ2-1; TRBD1 aligns across 7 bases. Trimming removed 6 bases from V and 4 bases from J; junction bases left unmatched: 9. This CDR3 region has 15 residues. The CDR3 here is CASRSGQGVYNEQFF. The CDR3 DNA is TGTGCCAGCAGGTCAGGGCAGGGGGTTTACAATGAGCAGTTCTTC.

This clonotype has a single count. This chain joins TRBV18 and TRBJ2-2, with 9 positions matching TRBD2. V lost 3 bases to trimming and J lost 0 bases; unmatched junction nucleotides: 5. The CDR3 contains 17 residues. The V gene's germline CDR1 is KGHSH and CDR2 LQKENI. The chain's CDR3 is CASSPISGRTNTGELFF. CDR3 sequence (DNA): TGTGCCAGCTCACCGATTAGCGGGAGAACGAACACCGGGGAGCTGTTTTTT.

The chain links TRBV20-1 to TRBJ2-3, with 7 bases aligning to TRBD2. The CDR3 contains 13 residues. CDR1 DFQATT and CDR2 SNEGSKA come from the germline V gene (reference sequence). V lost 0 bases, J lost 3 bases, and 0 bases stayed unmatched. CDR3 protein: CSAREGGTDTQYF. The CDR3 region has the DNA TGCAGTGCTAGAGAGGGGGGGACAGATACGCAGTATTTT.

The chain couples TRBV18 to TRBJ2-7, with D perhaps matching TRBD1 (5 bases). The CDR3 totals 14 residues. Trimming pared 3 bases from V and 5 bases from J, leaving 14 bases between. Germline assignment: CDR1 KGHSH and CDR2 LQKENI. The CDR3 nucleotides read TGTGCCAGCTCACCTCGCAGGGAAGAGGACGAGCAGTACTTC. Its protein product is CASSPRREEDEQYF. The full variable domain, completed using reference TRBV18 and TRBJ2-7, is NAGVMQNPRHLVRRRGQEARLRCSPMKGHSHVYWYRQLPEEGLKFMVYLQKENIIDESGMPKERFSAEFPKEGPSILRIQQVVRGDSAAYFCASSPRREEDEQYFGPGTRLTVT.

This clonotype was seen at least ten times. V and J are TRBV7-6 and TRBJ2-1, with 7 positions matching TRBD1. The CDR3 covers 15 residues. Germline loops: CDR1 SGHVS, CDR2 FNYEAQ. The ends lost 1 base at V and 6 bases at J; junction bases unmatched: 6. The CDR3 spells CASSLDKDRSNEQFF. In nucleotides, the CDR3 is TGTGCCAGCAGCTTAGATAAGGACAGGAGCAATGAGCAGTTCTTC.

CDR3 nucleotides: TGCAGCGTTGATTTCCGTAACGAGCAGTACTTC. Residues: CSVDFRNEQYF. This chain uses TRBV29-1 with TRBJ2-7, with D uncertain. Per germline, CDR1 SQVTM and CDR2 ANQGSEA. The CDR3 totals 11 residues. Trimming pared 3 bases from V and 5 bases from J, leaving 8 bases between.

This chain uses TRBV29-1 with TRBJ2-7, with 15 nucleotides matching TRBD2. Germline trimming cut 7 bases from V and 1 base from J; bases unmatched to any gene: 5. Germline CDR1 is SQVTM and CDR2 is ANQGSEA. The CDR3 totals 15 residues. This CDR3 reads CSADGTSGRSYEQYF. The DNA of the CDR3 is TGCAGCGCTGACGGGACTAGCGGGAGGTCCTACGAGCAGTACTTC.

Points on this clonotype: A read error may produce the germline difference seen at one junction end. The chain recombines TRBV27 with TRBJ2-7, with a weak D call TRBD2 (5 bases). Germline V gene data show CDR1 as MNHEY and CDR2 as SMNVEV (reference sequence). This CDR3 has 12 residues. Here the CDR3 reads CSSSTRGYEQYF. Here the CDR3 DNA reads TGTTCCAGCAGTACCCGGGGCTACGAGCAGTACTTC.

V is TRBV6-5 and J is TRBJ1-1, with D perhaps matching TRBD1 (5 bases). Trimming pared 3 bases from V and 1 base from J, leaving 12 bases between. The germline V gene has CDR1 MNHEY and CDR2 SVGAGI. This CDR3 spans 15 amino acids. The CDR3 sequence: CASSYDSMRNTEAFF. The CDR3 DNA reads as TGTGCCAGCAGTTATGACAGCATGAGGAACACTGAAGCTTTCTTT.

The V gene is TRBV19, the J gene TRBJ2-7, with TRBD2 identical over 9 bases. Germline V CDR1 and CDR2: LNHDA, SQIVND (reference sequence). CDR3 length equals 13 residues. Trimming removed 3 bases from V and 7 bases from J; junction bases left unmatched: 4. CDR3 DNA: TGTGCCAGTAGTATCGGACTAGCGTGGGAGCAGTACTTC. Translating gives CASSIGLAWEQYF.

The chain couples TRBV28 to TRBJ2-5; D may be TRBD1 or TRBD2 (5 bases each). The ends were cut back, 4 bases at V and 4 bases at J, with 7 bases in the middle. CDR1 and CDR2 from the germline V gene are MDHEN and SYDVKM. CDR3 length equals 12 residues. DNA for the CDR3: TGTGCCAGCAGTTATGGGGGAGAGACCCAGTACTTC. As protein: CASSYGGETQYF.